This T cell receptor beta chain is from a study of response to subunit inactivated influenza vaccine. TCRdb re-called the RT-PCR reads with MiXCR, one entry per CDR3 protein. Of about 480,000 distinct CDR3 sequences in the sample, approximately 11% were seen once. This clonotype was counted a few times. The antigen is unknown. Findings and limits, study-wide: Each seasonal influenza vaccination recruits few new T cells, the authors suggested.

Trimming took 8 bases from V and 9 from J, leaving 17 bases between them. Germline loops: CDR1 MNHNS, CDR2 SASEGT. This CDR3 has 14 amino acids. J is TRBJ1-6 and V is TRBV6-1; D remains unclear. The source is a man aged 50 to 60 who received an inactivated influenza vaccine. This sample comprised PBMCs from blood, obtained 45 days after vaccination. The CDR3 loop reads CASGPRTGVSPLHF. As DNA, the CDR3 is TGTGCCAGCGGGCCCCGGACTGGGGTTTCACCCCTCCACTTT.